This T cell receptor (beta chain) was sequenced for a study of beta chain features in type 1 diabetes. Across the whole study: On cell yields, gender and age, patients and healthy donors were similar. Study findings and constraints: Patients with type 1 diabetes showed fewer VDJ junction insertions and more deletions. Among all four CD4+ subsets, Type 1 diabetes patients had TCRB CDR3s that were moderately but significantly shorter. The naive, central memory and Treg TCRB repertoires of patients appeared to be more similar to one another than those of healthy donors.

Isolated RNA was reverse transcribed in full, so expressed TCRB transcripts were sequenced. The method was immunoSEQ multiplex PCR; TCRdb's version includes in-frame clones alone and lacks a portion of them. The data show 300,000 to 450,000 clones, 8.5% to 10% seen once. A remark on this clone: Its antigen is unidentified.

The CDR3 is 13 residues long. CDR1 and CDR2 from the germline V gene are MDHEN and SYDVKM. Trimming left V 6 bases short and J 0 bases short, with 9 bases between. Sequencing used central memory CD4+ T cells from blood. The sequence was collected from a man aged 25 to 45 with type 1 diabetes. This chain connects TRBV28 to TRBJ2-7; a possible D gene is TRBD1 (5 bases). As DNA, the CDR3 is TGTGCCAGCAGGTCCGGACACTCCTACGAGCAGTACTTC. It is translated as CASRSGHSYEQYF.